This TCR beta chain is from a study of identical twins. Study-level results: Abundant cord blood beta clonotypes carried fewer insertions; memory repertoires showed none.

CDR1 is SGHTA, CDR2 FQGNSA, per germline. This CDR3 region has 14 residues. Trimming took off 0 bases at V and 1 base at J, with 7 bases between the two ends. TCRdb redid the calling of the 5' RACE reads with MiXCR, one entry per CDR3 protein. The sample yields approximately 500,000 distinct CDR3 sequences, more than 20% seen once. In regard to this clonotype: Its antigen remains unidentified.

This sample was also put to use in a study of T cells expressing NK-cell markers. From that paper: Repertoire data for TCR beta were derived from sorted T cells (CD3+CD56+NKG2C+, CD3+CD56+NKG2C- and CD3+CD56-NKG2C+). Expanded clones of NKG2C+ T cells had an unclear HCMV specificity.

The chain joins TRBV7-2 to TRBJ2-7; D is unclear. The TCR was taken from a woman under 30 in good health. The sample consisted of CD4+ T cells sorted from blood. CDR3 in amino acids: CASSLAQLSYEQYF. In DNA form, the CDR3 reads TGTGCCAGCAGCTTAGCGCAGCTTTCCTACGAGCAGTACTTC.